The clone carrying this T cell receptor (beta chain) came up many times. Its antigen is not identified. TCRbeta library preparation incorporated unique molecular identifiers. Each CDR3 protein is one row after TCRdb ran MiXCR on the PCR reads. The sample carries approximately 350,000 distinct CDR3 sequences, 15% to 20% recorded once. With 7 bases clipped from V and 5 bases from J, the junction kept 6 bases outside the gene matches. The CDR3 is 14 residues long. This sample stems from a study of T-cell reconstitution after alpha-beta-depleted transplantation in children. Overall study findings and caveats: T-cell counts and diversity at one year post-transplant came mainly from newly produced T cells.

Source: PBMCs, mostly from graft donor cells, taken 360 days after TCRalphabeta/CD19-depleted stem cell transplant. This TCR derives from a male patient aged 2 to 10 who had a stem cell transplant for acute lymphoblastic leukemia, so the T cells may come from the graft donor. The chain has TRBV12-3 or TRBV12-4 and TRBJ2-2, with 8 bases identical to TRBD2. The CDR3 loop is CASTTLAGTGELFF. The CDR3 DNA sequence: TGTGCCAGCACTACCTTAGCGGGAACCGGGGAGCTGTTTTTT.